This TCR beta chain was observed in a study of long-term antiretroviral therapy in people with HIV. Findings and limits, study-wide: An increase in diversity followed ART, yet levels stayed below transplant donor controls. Pre-ART-expanded clones dominated the repertoire at all time points. There were no data on ART adherence, viral resistance or therapy changes, a gap that limits inferences about post-ART repertoire changes.

The germline gives CDR1 SEHNR, CDR2 FQNEAQ (reference sequence). Losses at the gene ends were 5 bases for V and 5 bases for J; bases not matched to a gene: 6. CDR3 size: 14 residues. Turning to this clone: Its cognate antigen is unknown.

PBMC samples from each donor numbered at least one pre-ART and at least two post-ART. The assay used was immunoSEQ (version v3.0), run at survey level. Clones were read by immunoSEQ multiplex PCR, and TCRdb kept only the in-frame ones, dropping some. In the table there are about 15,000 clones, approximately 89% of which are singletons. Here the sequenced sample was unsorted PBMCs, taken 0.6 years after starting antiretroviral therapy. The genes are TRBV7-9 and TRBJ2-7, with TRBD2 identical over 10 bases. The clonotype was recovered from a middle-aged woman with HIV. CDR3 loop: CASSRSGGANEQYF. CDR3 DNA: TGTGCCAGCAGCCGAAGCGGGGGGGCGAACGAGCAGTACTTC.